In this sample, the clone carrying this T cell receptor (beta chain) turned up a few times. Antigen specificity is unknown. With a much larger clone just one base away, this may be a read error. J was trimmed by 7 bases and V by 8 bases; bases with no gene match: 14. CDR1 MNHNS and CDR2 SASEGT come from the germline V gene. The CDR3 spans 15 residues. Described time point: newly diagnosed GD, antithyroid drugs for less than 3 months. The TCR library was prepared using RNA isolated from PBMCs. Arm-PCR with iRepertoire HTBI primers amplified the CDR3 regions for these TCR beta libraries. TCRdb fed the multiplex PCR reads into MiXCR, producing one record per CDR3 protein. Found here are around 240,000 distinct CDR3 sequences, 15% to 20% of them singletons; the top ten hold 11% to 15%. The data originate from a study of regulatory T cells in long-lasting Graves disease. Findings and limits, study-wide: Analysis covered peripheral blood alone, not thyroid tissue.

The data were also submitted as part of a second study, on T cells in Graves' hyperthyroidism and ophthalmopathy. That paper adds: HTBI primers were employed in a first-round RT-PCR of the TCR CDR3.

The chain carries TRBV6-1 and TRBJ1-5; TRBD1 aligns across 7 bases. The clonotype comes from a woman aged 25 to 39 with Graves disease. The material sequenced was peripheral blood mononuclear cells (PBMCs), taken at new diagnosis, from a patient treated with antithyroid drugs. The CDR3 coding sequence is TGTGCCAGCGGTTGGGGACAGACACGAGGACAGCCCCAGCATTTT. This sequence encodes CASGWGQTRGQPQHF.